This TCR beta chain was retrieved from a study of circulating and synovial CD4+ cells in juvenile arthritis. Study outcomes and limitations: Traditional Vbeta family usage analysis missed the pathogenic-like versus bulk difference.

Data came from immunoSEQ multiplex PCR; TCRdb stores just in-frame clones and leaves some out. The sample has roughly 33,000 clones; around 96% are singletons. Germline V gene sequence: CDR1 SGHTA, CDR2 FQGNSA. This CDR3 contains 14 residues. Trimming removed 3 bases from V and 1 base from J, with 9 bases in between. Concerning this clone: Its target is not known.

This sequence was found in a human donor with juvenile idiopathic arthritis. This sequence joins TRBV7-2 and TRBJ1-2; D ambiguous. Input material: CD4+ T cells from blood. The CDR3, as DNA: TGTGCCAGCAGCTTGGAAACAGATAACTATGGCTACACCTTC. Its protein product is CASSLETDNYGYTF.